Sequencing of this TCR beta chain was carried out in a study of blood T cells in healthy people across ages. Study observations and caveats: A roughly linear age-dependent decrease characterized TCR beta diversity per million T cells.

The CDR3 sequence is 16 residues long. Trimming shortened V by 0 bases and J by 8 bases, and 19 bases separated the two germline ends. The germline V gene encodes CDR1 SEHNR and CDR2 FQNEAQ (reference sequence). Primed by a sample-barcoded 5' primer and a J-beta primer mix, a second PCR proceeded for 7 to 11 cycles. TCRdb called the 5' RACE reads again in MiXCR, with one record for every CDR3 protein. The sample shows under 1,100,000 distinct CDR3 sequences, under 30% of them seen only once. As concerns this clonotype: Its antigen remains unknown.

The sample also formed part of further work on T cells of mothers and their children. That work contributes: The cDNA synthesis received all extracted RNA, at about 1.5 ug per 15 ul.

The rearrangement joins TRBV7-9 to TRBJ1-2; D is unclear. The sequence derives from a girl under 10 years old in good health. Specimen: blood. Here the CDR3 reads CASSLATSEVPLGYTF. The DNA for the CDR3 is TGTGCCAGCAGCTTAGCGACCTCTGAGGTACCCTTAGGCTACACCTTC.